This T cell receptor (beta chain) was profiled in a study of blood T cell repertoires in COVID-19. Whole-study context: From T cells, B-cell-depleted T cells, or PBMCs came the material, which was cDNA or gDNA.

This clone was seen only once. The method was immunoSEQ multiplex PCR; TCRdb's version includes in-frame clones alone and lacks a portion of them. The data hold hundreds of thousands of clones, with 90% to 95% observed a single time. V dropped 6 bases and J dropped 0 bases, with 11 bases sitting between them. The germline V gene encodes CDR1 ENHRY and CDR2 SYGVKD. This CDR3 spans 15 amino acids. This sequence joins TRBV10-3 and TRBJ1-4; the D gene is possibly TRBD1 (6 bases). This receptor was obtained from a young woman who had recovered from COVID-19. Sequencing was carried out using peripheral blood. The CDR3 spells CAISQDSATNEKLFF. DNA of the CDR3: TGTGCCATCAGCCAGGACAGTGCAACTAATGAAAAACTGTTTTTT.